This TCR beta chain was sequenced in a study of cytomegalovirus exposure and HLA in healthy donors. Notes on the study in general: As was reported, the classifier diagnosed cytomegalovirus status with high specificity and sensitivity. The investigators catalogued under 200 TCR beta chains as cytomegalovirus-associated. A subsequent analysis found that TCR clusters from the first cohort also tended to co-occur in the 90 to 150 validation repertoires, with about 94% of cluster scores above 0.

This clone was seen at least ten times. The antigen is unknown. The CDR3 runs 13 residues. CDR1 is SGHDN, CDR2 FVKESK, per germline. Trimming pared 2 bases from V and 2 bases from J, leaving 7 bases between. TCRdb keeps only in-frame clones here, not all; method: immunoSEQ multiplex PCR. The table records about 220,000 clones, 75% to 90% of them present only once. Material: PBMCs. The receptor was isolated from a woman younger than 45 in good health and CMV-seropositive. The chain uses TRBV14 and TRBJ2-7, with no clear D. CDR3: CASSQLTTYEQYF. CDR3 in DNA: TGTGCCAGCAGCCAACTCACTACCTACGAGCAGTACTTC.